This T cell receptor beta chain was documented in a study of patients and donors after allogeneic stem cell transplantation. V dropped 10 bases and J dropped 4 bases, with 16 bases sitting between them. Germline assignment: CDR1 MNHNS and CDR2 SASEGT. This CDR3 has 13 amino acids. A few counts support this clonotype. One entry per CDR3 protein results from TCRdb running MiXCR on the RT-PCR reads. The sample includes about 150,000 distinct CDR3 sequences, approximately 40% of them seen just once. The clonotype originates from a human donor who was either an allogeneic HSCT recipient or a stem cell or donor lymphocyte infusion donor (not recorded which). It is not recorded whose cells these are; they may come from a transplant donor. V is TRBV6-1 and J is TRBJ1-1; D gene uncertain. The sequenced sample was blood, either unsorted or a sorted T cell fraction (not recorded which). This CDR3 reads CATVQGLRTEAFF. The CDR3 DNA reads TGTGCCACCGTTCAAGGGCTGCGCACTGAAGCTTTCTTT.